The clone carrying this TCR beta chain was found many times. This CDR3 region has 16 residues. The germline V gene encodes CDR1 MRHNA and CDR2 SNTAGT. V dropped 0 bases and J dropped 9; count of bases not matched to a gene: 12. The record originates from a study of T-cell memory formation after mild COVID-19. A single record per CDR3 protein comes from TCRdb applying MiXCR to the 5' RACE reads. The sample has under 150,000 distinct CDR3 sequences, 20% to 25% seen once. The chain carries TRBV6-4 and TRBJ1-2, with TRBD1 matching over 8 bases. This receptor was taken from a man aged 18 to 35 who had mild COVID-19 (a few samples of this study predate the infection). Cell type and time point are not known. The source material was PBMCs or a T cell subset sorted from them (not recorded which). CDR3: CASSDSPGQGAESYTF. The CDR3 DNA sequence: TGTGCCAGCAGTGACTCCCCCGGGCAGGGGGCAGAGAGCTACACCTTC.